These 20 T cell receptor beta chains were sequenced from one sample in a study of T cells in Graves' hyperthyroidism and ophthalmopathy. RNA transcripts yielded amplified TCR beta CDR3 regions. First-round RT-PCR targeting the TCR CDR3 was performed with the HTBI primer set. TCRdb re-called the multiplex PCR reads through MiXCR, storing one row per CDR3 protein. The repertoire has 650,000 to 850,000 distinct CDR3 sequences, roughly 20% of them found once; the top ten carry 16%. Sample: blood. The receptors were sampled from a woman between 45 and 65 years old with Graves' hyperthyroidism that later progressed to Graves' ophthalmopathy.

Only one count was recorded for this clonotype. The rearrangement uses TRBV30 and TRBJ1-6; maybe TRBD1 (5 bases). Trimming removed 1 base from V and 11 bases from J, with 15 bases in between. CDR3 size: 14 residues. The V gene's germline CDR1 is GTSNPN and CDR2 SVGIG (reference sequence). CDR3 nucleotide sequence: TGTGCCTGGAGTGGGGGCCTCAGGGCACCACCCCTCCACTTT. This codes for CAWSGGLRAPPLHF.

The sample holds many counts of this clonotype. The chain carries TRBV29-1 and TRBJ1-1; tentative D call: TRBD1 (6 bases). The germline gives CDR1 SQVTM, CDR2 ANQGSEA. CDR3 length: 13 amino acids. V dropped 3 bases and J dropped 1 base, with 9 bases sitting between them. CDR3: CSVDGGENTEAFF. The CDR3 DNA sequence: TGCAGCGTTGACGGGGGCGAGAACACTGAAGCTTTCTTT.

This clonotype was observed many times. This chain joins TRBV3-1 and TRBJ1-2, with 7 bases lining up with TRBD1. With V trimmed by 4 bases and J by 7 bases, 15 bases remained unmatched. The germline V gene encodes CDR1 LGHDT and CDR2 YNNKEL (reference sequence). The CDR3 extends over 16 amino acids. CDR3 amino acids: CASSPLDRVNVLGYTF. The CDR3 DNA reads TGTGCCAGCAGCCCACTCGACAGGGTCAATGTTCTTGGCTACACCTTC.

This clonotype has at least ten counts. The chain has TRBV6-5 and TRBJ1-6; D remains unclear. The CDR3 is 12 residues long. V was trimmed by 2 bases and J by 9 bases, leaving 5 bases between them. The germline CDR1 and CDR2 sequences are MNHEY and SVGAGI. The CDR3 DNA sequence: TGTGCCAGCAGTTACGGACGTTCACCCCTCCACTTT. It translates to CASSYGRSPLHF.

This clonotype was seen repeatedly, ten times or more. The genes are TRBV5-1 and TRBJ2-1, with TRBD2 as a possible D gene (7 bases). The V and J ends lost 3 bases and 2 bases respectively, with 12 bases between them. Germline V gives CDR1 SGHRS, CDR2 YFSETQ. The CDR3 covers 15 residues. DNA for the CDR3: TGCGCCAGCAGCTCTGCGGGGGCTACCTACAATGAGCAGTTCTTC. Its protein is CASSSAGATYNEQFF.

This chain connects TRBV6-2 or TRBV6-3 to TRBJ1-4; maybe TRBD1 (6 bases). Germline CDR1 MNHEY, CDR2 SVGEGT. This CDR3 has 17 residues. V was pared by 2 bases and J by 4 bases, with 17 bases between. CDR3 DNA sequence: TGTGCCAGCAGTTACCACAGGGTCGGGGACTTTAATGAAAAACTGTTTTTT. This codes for CASSYHRVGDFNEKLFF.

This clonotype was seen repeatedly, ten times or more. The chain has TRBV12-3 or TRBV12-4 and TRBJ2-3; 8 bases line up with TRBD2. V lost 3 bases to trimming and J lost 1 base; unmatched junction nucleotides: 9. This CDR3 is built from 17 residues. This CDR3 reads CASSFLAGRTRTDTQYF. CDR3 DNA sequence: TGTGCCAGCAGTTTTTTAGCGGGAAGGACCCGCACAGATACGCAGTATTTT.

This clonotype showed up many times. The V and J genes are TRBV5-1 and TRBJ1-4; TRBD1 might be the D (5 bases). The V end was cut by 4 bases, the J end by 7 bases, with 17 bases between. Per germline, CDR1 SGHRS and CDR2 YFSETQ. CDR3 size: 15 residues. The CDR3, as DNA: TGCGCCAGCAGCACAGGCCCCGGCGGGAGTGAAAAACTGTTTTTT. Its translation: CASSTGPGGSEKLFF.

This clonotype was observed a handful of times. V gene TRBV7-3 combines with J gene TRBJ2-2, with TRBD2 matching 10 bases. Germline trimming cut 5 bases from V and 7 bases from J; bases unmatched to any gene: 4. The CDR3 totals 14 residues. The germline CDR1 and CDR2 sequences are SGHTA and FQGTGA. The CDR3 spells CASSKGLAFGELFF. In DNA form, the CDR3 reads TGTGCCAGCAGCAAGGGACTAGCGTTCGGGGAGCTGTTTTTT.

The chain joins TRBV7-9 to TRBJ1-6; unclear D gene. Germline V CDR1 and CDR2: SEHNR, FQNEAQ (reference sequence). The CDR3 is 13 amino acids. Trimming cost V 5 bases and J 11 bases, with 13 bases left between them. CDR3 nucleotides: TGTGCCAGCAGCGCATCCATGGTGACACCCCTCCACTTT. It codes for CASSASMVTPLHF.

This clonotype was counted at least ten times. CDR3 DNA: TGTGCCAGCAGTCGCAGGGACAGCTACGAGCAGTACTTC. Its protein product is CASSRRDSYEQYF. The chain links TRBV11-2 to TRBJ2-7; 7 nucleotides line up with TRBD1. This CDR3 has 13 residues. The V gene end was trimmed by 6 bases and the J gene end by 3 bases; junction bases not matched to a gene: 5. CDR1 is SGHAT, CDR2 FQNNGV, per germline.

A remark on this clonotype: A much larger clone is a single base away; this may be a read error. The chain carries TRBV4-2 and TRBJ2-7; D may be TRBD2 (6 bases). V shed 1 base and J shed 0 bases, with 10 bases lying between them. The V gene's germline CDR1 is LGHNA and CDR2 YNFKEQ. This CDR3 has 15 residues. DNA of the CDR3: TGTGCCAGCAGCCAAGGATTCGGGAGCTCCTACGAGCAGTACTTC. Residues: CASSQGFGSSYEQYF.

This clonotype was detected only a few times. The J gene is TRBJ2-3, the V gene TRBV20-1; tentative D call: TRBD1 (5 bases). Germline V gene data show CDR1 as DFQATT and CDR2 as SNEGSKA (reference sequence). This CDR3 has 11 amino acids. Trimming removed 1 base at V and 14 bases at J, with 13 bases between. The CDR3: CSARGQGSGYF. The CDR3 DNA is TGCAGTGCTAGAGGCCAGGGCTCTGGGTATTTT.

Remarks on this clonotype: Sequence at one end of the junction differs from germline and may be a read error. CDR3 DNA sequence: TGTGCCACCGAACCGGCTAACACTGAAGCTCTCTTT. This sequence encodes CATEPANTEALF. The chain couples TRBV12-3 or TRBV12-4 to TRBJ1-1; D unclear. The CDR3 contains 12 residues.

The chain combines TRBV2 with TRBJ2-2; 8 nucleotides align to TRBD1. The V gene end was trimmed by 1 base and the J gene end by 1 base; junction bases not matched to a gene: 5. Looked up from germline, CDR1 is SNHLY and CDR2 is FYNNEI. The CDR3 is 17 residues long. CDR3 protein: CASSEGRGTGNTGELFF. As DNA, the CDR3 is TGTGCCAGCAGTGAAGGGAGGGGGACAGGGAACACCGGGGAGCTGTTTTTT.

The CDR3 protein is CASSLVPPYEQYF. For the CDR3, the DNA is TGTGCCAGCAGTTTGGTCCCCCCCTACGAGCAGTACTTC. This chain links TRBV27 with TRBJ2-7; D is uncertain. The CDR3 spans 13 residues. The V gene's germline CDR1 is MNHEY and CDR2 SMNVEV (reference sequence). The ends were cut back, 3 bases at V and 2 bases at J, with 8 bases in the middle.

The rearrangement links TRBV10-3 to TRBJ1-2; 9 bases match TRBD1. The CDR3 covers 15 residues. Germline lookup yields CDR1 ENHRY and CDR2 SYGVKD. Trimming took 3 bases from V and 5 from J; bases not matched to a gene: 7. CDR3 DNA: TGTGCCATCAGTGAAAACCCGGGACAGGGATATGGCTACACCTTC. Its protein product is CAISENPGQGYGYTF.

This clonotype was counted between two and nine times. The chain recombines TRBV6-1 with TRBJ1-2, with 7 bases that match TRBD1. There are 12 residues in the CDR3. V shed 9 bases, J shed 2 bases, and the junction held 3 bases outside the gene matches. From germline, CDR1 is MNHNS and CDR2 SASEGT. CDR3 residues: CARRGPNYGYTF. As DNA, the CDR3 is TGTGCCAGAAGGGGGCCAAACTATGGCTACACCTTC.

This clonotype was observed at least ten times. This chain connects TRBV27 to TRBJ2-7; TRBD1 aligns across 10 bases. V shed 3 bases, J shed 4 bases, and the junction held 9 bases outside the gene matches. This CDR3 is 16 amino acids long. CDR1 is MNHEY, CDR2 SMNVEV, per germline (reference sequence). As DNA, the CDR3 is TGTGCCAGCAGTTTTTTCCCGACAGGGGGCATGTACGAGCAGTACTTC. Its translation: CASSFFPTGGMYEQYF.

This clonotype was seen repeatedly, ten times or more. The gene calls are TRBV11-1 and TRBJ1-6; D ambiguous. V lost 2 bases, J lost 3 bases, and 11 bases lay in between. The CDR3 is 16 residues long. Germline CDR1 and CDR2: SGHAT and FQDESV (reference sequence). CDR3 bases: TGTGCCAGCAGCTTATTGGGTGCCATCTATAATTCACCCCTCCACTTT. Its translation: CASSLLGAIYNSPLHF.